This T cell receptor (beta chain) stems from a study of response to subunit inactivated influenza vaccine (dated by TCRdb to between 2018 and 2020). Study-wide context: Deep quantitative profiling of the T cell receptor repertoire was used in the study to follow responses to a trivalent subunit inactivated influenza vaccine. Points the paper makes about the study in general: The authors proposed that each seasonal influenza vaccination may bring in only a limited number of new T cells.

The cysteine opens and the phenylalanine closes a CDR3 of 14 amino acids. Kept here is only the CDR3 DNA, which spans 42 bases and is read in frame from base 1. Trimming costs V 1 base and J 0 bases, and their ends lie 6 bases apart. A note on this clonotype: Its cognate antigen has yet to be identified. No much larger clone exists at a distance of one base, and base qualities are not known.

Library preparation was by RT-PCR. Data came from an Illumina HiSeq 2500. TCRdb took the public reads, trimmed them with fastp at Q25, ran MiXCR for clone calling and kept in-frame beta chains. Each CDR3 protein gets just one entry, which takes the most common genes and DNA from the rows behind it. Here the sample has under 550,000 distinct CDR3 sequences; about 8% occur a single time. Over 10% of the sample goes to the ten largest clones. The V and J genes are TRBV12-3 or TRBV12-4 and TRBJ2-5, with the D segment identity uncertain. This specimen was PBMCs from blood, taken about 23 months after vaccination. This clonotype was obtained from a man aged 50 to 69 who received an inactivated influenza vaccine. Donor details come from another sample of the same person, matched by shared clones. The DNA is TGTGCCAGCAGTTTAGAGGCGTACCAAGAGACCCAGTACTTC. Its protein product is CASSLEAYQETQYF.